This entry features one T cell receptor beta chain sequence. The antigen it binds to is not known. The sample holds no much larger clone one base away, and base qualities are not on file. The collaborating institutions used their own protocols to collect whole blood in K2EDTA tubes. For TCRbeta analysis, collaborators shipped samples as frozen whole blood, isolated PBMCs, or DNA extracted from either of those sample types. This sample is part of a study of blood T cell repertoires in COVID-19 (dated by TCRdb to 2020 to 2022). Notes on the research overall: The collaborator samples originated in the United States, Italy and Spain and spanned the acute and convalescent phases of COVID-19. The material from the prospective study consisted of cDNA or gDNA derived from T cells, B-cell-depleted T cells, or PBMCs. The dataset comprised deeply sampled blood TCRbeta repertoires from subjects exposed to, actively infected with, or recovered from COVID-19. The repertoires were made available in a free public database intended to serve as a resource for research on the immune response to SARS-CoV-2. Samples came from the ongoing ImmuneRACE study (first 160 participants) plus 1,254 subjects from 6 global collaborators. The sample metadata nearly always contained a de-identified subject ID, COVID-19 status, age in years and sex. Where available, HLA class I and class II types were obtained from metadata supplied by the sample provider rather than from assay-based typing. What the research found in general, with its limitations: Clinical and demographic metadata were provided uncurated, with the amount varying by source and participant.

Its CDR3 holds 12 amino acids, cysteine through phenylalanine. Of the read, only the CDR3 DNA is kept; its 36 bases are in frame from base 1. CDR1 and CDR2 are drawn from the germline V gene (reference sequence): GTSNPN, SVGIG. Between the V and J ends, shortened by 0 bases and 5 bases respectively, the junction contains 7 bases. The immunoSEQ Assay, a bias-controlled multiplex PCR, was used to amplify TCRbeta CDR3 regions from genomic DNA. As for the original processing: The number of nucleated cells in each sample was estimated from the amplification of reference gene primers within the assay. To quantify the absolute abundance of each unique TCRbeta CDR3 rearrangement, sequence reads were collapsed and filtered. For each sample, productive Simpson clonality was calculated as the square root of Simpson's diversity index over productive rearrangements. TCRdb took over this immuneACCESS table, retaining in-frame rearrangements with V and J assigned. Such tables are incomplete; in checked studies, under half of the missing clones stem from an unresolved V gene, and the remainder is unexplained. V, J and clone size were drawn from that table, and D and trimming were deduced from the DNA. In this sample the table shows under 150,000 clones, over 75% of which occur a single time. Roughly 4.7% of the sample lies in the top ten.

Material: peripheral blood. This TCR derives from a woman in her fifties or sixties with acute or convalescent COVID-19. The V and J segments used are TRBV30 and TRBJ1-1, with the D gene too uncertain to name. The DNA sequence reads TGTGCCTGGAGTGTACGAGAGACTGAAGCTTTCTTT. This gives the protein CAWSVRETEAFF.